This T cell receptor beta chain was identified during a study of blood T cell repertoires in COVID-19. This table comes from immunoSEQ multiplex PCR, and its TCRdb copy is limited to in-frame clones, with some not included. The sample includes about 60,000 clones, roughly three quarters of them seen just once. Specimen: peripheral blood. This TCR was sampled from a human donor in a cohort sampled during active COVID-19.

The CDR3 sequence is CASSRGFGTGVNYGYTF. CDR3 sequence (DNA): TGTGCCAGTAGTCGGGGGTTCGGGACAGGAGTTAACTATGGCTACACCTTC. V gene TRBV19 combines with J gene TRBJ1-2; 8 bases fit TRBD1. This CDR3 has 17 amino acids. Losses at the gene ends were 5 bases for V and 1 base for J; bases not matched to a gene: 12. From germline, CDR1 is LNHDA and CDR2 SQIVND (reference sequence).